The sequence of this T cell receptor beta chain was determined in a study of T-cell memory formation after mild COVID-19. Researchers used 5'RACE with constant-segment primers to make TCR alpha and TCR beta cDNA libraries that carry sample barcodes and UMIs. TCRdb called the 5' RACE reads again in MiXCR, with one record for every CDR3 protein. The sample holds 250,000 to 300,000 distinct CDR3 sequences, about 15% seen once. Comments on this clonotype: The antigen is unknown.

Study-level findings and limits: Later expanders leaned toward CD4+, whereas clones contracting from day 15 to 85 were balanced CD4/CD8. Pre-infection memory showed some responding clones, and this suggested that cross-reactive memory joined.

The specimen sequenced was PBMCs or a T cell subset sorted from them (not recorded which). The origin of this receptor is a young man who had mild COVID-19 (a few samples of this study predate the infection). Cell type and time point are not known.

The chain's CDR3 is CASSMGQGTDTQYF. CDR3 nucleotides: TGTGCCAGTAGTATGGGCCAGGGCACAGATACGCAGTATTTT. J is TRBJ2-3 and V is TRBV19, with unresolved D. This CDR3 region has 14 residues. Trimming stripped 3 bases from V and 1 base from J, with 8 bases between. Germline CDR1 is LNHDA and CDR2 is SQIVND (reference sequence). The full variable domain, rest sourced from reference TRBV19 and TRBJ2-3, is DGGITQSPKYLFRKEGQNVTLSCEQNLNHDAMYWYRQDPGQGLRLIYYSQIVNDFQKGDIAEGYSVSREKKESFPLTVTSAQKNPTAFYLCASSMGQGTDTQYFGPGTRLTVL.